The 28 T cell receptor beta chains reported below all come from one sample, sequenced in a study of memory CD4+ T cells and cytomegalovirus serostatus (dated by TCRdb to the late 2010s). A FACSAria II was used to sort memory CD4+ T cells, defined as single viable CD3+CD4+CD8-CD45RO+ cells. The method was the immunoSEQ multiplex PCR assay. TCRdb took this table from immuneACCESS and kept in-frame rearrangements with V and J called. Such tables lack part of the clones; where checked against another copy, unresolved V genes explain under half of the gap, and the rest is unexplained. Counted in this sample were about 45,000 clones; roughly 78% of them appeared once. The ten top clones hold around 0.99% of the sample. The specimen sequenced was memory CD4+ T cells from blood. These TCRs come from an adult in good health and CMV-seronegative.

The sample holds a few counts of this clone. The chain uses TRBV7-9 and TRBJ1-1, with a tentative D call TRBD1 (5 bases). Germline CDR1 and CDR2: SEHNR and FQNEAQ (reference sequence). Trimming removed 7 bases at V and 0 bases at J, with 12 bases between. The CDR3 has 14 residues. CDR3 coding DNA: TGTGCCAGCACCAGGGTCGAGTTGAACACTGAAGCTTTCTTT. Its protein product is CASTRVELNTEAFF. The full variable domain, in which reference TRBV7-9 and TRBJ1-1 provide the parts outside the CDR3, is DTGVSQNPRHKITKRGQNVTFRCDPISEHNRLYWYRQTLGQGPEFLTYFQNEAQLEKSRLLSDRFSAERPKGSFSTLEIQRTEQGDSAMYLCASTRVELNTEAFFGQGTRLTVV.

By sample fraction, this clone is medium-sized (0.01 to 0.1%). CDR3 bases: TGTGCCAGCACCACCGGGGGAGGGGTAGGTGGCTACACCTTC. It yields the protein CASTTGGGVGGYTF. The J gene is TRBJ1-2, the V gene TRBV6-1; possible D gene TRBD1, 5 bases. The germline V gene has CDR1 MNHNS and CDR2 SASEGT. With 7 bases removed from V and 7 bases from J, the gap between germline ends came to 19 bases. The CDR3 covers 14 residues.

The V call is TRBV5-1, the J call TRBJ2-5; D assignment may be TRBD1 or TRBD2 (6 bases each). Trimming left V 4 bases short and J 4 bases short, with 17 bases between. This CDR3 spans 15 amino acids. Germline V CDR1 and CDR2: SGHRS, YFSETQ. DNA for the CDR3: TGCGCCAGCAGCAAGGTTCCGGGGGCCATAGAGACCCAGTACTTC. Amino acid sequence: CASSKVPGAIETQYF. The whole variable domain, filled in from reference TRBV5-1 and TRBJ2-5, reads KAGVTQTPRYLIKTRGQQVTLSCSPISGHRSVSWYQQTPGQGLQFLFEYFSETQRNKGNFPGRFSGRQFSNSRSEMNVSTLELGDSALYLCASSKVPGAIETQYFGPGTRLLVL.

The chain has TRBV15 and TRBJ1-5, with D possibly TRBD1 on 6 matching bases. The V gene lost 5 bases and the J gene lost 0 bases, with 11 bases spanning the gap. This CDR3 is built from 15 residues. The V gene's germline CDR1 is LNHNV and CDR2 YYDKDF (reference sequence). The CDR3: CATSETGSSNQPQHF. The CDR3 DNA follows: TGTGCCACCAGCGAAACAGGGTCTAGCAATCAGCCCCAGCATTTT.

Here the CDR3 reads CASSTTGLRDEKLFF. CDR3 nucleotide sequence: TGCGCCAGCAGCACAACAGGGCTTAGAGATGAAAAACTGTTTTTT. The chain uses TRBV5-1 and TRBJ1-4, with a weak D call TRBD1 (6 bases). Germline V gene sequence: CDR1 SGHRS, CDR2 YFSETQ. The CDR3 loop spans 15 amino acids. Trimming took off 4 bases at V and 6 bases at J, with 16 bases between the two ends.

In this sample, this clone turned up once. The V and J genes are TRBV10-3 and TRBJ1-2, with D possibly being TRBD1 (6 bases). The CDR3 spans 14 residues. Germline CDR1 ENHRY, CDR2 SYGVKD. Trimming removed 3 bases from V and 2 bases from J, with 10 bases in between. CDR3 sequence: CAISDPTGNYGYTF. The CDR3 coding sequence is TGTGCCATCAGTGACCCAACAGGGAACTATGGCTACACCTTC.

The genes are TRBV28 and TRBJ2-5; TRBD2 aligns across 7 bases. V lost 3 bases, J lost 4 bases, and 14 bases stayed unmatched. Germline V gene lookup returns CDR1 MDHEN and CDR2 SYDVKM. CDR3 length: 17 amino acids. As DNA, the CDR3 is TGTGCCAGCAGTTTTCGGGGGGTAAGCCGCGACGGAGAGACCCAGTACTTC. This gives the protein CASSFRGVSRDGETQYF. The complete variable domain, with remaining parts taken from reference TRBV28 and TRBJ2-5, reads DVKVTQSSRYLVKRTGEKVFLECVQDMDHENMFWYRQDPGLGLRLIYFSYDVKMKEKGDIPEGYSVSREKKERFSLILESASTNQTSMYLCASSFRGVSRDGETQYFGPGTRLLVL.

The rearrangement uses TRBV4-3 and TRBJ2-7; D possibly corresponds to TRBD1 (5 bases). Germline-derived CDR1 and CDR2 are LGHNA and YSLEER. Trimming removed 2 bases from V and 3 bases from J, with 14 bases in between. The CDR3 totals 15 residues. The CDR3 reads CASSQRIGEVYEQYF. CDR3 nucleotide sequence: TGCGCCAGCAGCCAACGCATAGGGGAAGTCTACGAGCAGTACTTC.

The chain joins TRBV7-2 to TRBJ2-7, with unresolved D. Germline-derived CDR1 and CDR2 are SGHTA and FQGNSA. The CDR3 is made up of 13 amino acids. Trimming left V 2 bases short and J 4 bases short, with 9 bases between. The CDR3 nucleotides are TGTGCCAGCAGCTTATCTCCGGTATACGAGCAGTACTTC. Encoded protein: CASSLSPVYEQYF.

The chain combines TRBV6-6 with TRBJ1-2; D is uncertain. Germline loops: CDR1 MNHNY, CDR2 SVGAGI (reference sequence). Trimming left V 7 bases short and J 3 bases short, with 6 bases between. This CDR3 spans 11 amino acids. Here the CDR3 DNA reads TGTGCCAGCACGGGCGACTATGGCTACACCTTC. It yields the protein CASTGDYGYTF.

The chain combines TRBV30 with TRBJ1-2; 8 nucleotides agree with TRBD1. The CDR3 length is 12 residues. Germline V gene data show CDR1 as GTSNPN and CDR2 as SVGIG (reference sequence). V shed 7 bases and J 3 bases; nucleotides not matched to a gene: 4. The CDR3 DNA follows: TGTGCCTTGGGACAGGACCACTATGGCTACACCTTC. As protein: CALGQDHYGYTF.

The chain carries TRBV5-1 and TRBJ2-1, with TRBD1 matching over 10 bases. This CDR3 has 15 amino acids. V was clipped by 4 bases and J by 4 bases; unmatched bases: 5. Germline CDR1 is SGHRS and CDR2 is YFSETQ. The DNA of the CDR3 is TGCGCCAGCAGCCTAGGACAGGGGGGATACAATGAGCAGTTCTTC. This encodes CASSLGQGGYNEQFF.

V usage is TRBV7-7 and J usage is TRBJ2-5; TRBD1 matches 11 bases. The CDR3 length is 15 residues. CDR1 and CDR2 (germline): SSHAT, FNYEAQ (reference sequence). Trimming took 1 base from V and 4 from J; bases not matched to a gene: 2. The CDR3 DNA reads as TGTGCCAGCAGCTTAGGGGGACAGGGGGGAGAGACCCAGTACTTC. Protein sequence: CASSLGGQGGETQYF.

Judged by abundance, this clone is medium-sized. The J gene is TRBJ1-3, the V gene TRBV7-8; weak D call: TRBD1 (6 bases). This CDR3 region has 15 residues. V was cut by 5 bases and J by 6 bases, with 17 bases left in between. The germline V gene has CDR1 SGHVS and CDR2 FQNEAQ. CDR3 region: CASSPPPGAENTIYF. The DNA of the CDR3 is TGTGCCAGCAGCCCACCTCCGGGGGCGGAAAACACCATATATTTT. The full variable domain, rest sourced from reference TRBV7-8 and TRBJ1-3, is GAGVSQSPRYKVAKRGQDVALRCDPISGHVSLFWYQQALGQGPEFLTYFQNEAQLDKSGLPSDRFFAERPEGSVSTLKIQRTQQEDSAVYLCASSPPPGAENTIYFGEGSWLTVV.

This CDR3 reads CASSPTTRGNSPLHF. CDR3 sequence (DNA): TGTGCCAGCAGTCCAACCACCAGGGGAAACTCACCCCTCCACTTT. The chain couples TRBV7-2 to TRBJ1-6; perhaps TRBD1 as D (6 bases). Trimming removed 6 bases at V and 10 bases at J, with 19 bases between. This CDR3 contains 15 residues. Germline V gives CDR1 SGHTA, CDR2 FQGNSA.

The V call is TRBV7-9, the J call TRBJ1-1, with 7 bases fitting TRBD1. The germline V gene has CDR1 SEHNR and CDR2 FQNEAQ (reference sequence). With V trimmed by 5 bases and J by 1 base, 4 bases remained unmatched. The CDR3 is 14 amino acids. The CDR3 DNA reads as TGTGCCAGCAGCACACACAGGGGGAACACTGAAGCTTTCTTT. Translating it yields CASSTHRGNTEAFF.

This chain connects TRBV7-8 to TRBJ2-2; D gene ambiguous. Trimming took off 8 bases at V and 7 bases at J, with 17 bases between the two ends. This CDR3 region has 14 residues. Germline V gene data show CDR1 as SGHVS and CDR2 as FQNEAQ. The DNA of the CDR3 is TGTGCCAGCCTGAGACTTACCAGGAGCGGGGAGCTGTTTTTT. It yields the protein CASLRLTRSGELFF. Full variable domain (missing parts from reference TRBV7-8 and TRBJ2-2): GAGVSQSPRYKVAKRGQDVALRCDPISGHVSLFWYQQALGQGPEFLTYFQNEAQLDKSGLPSDRFFAERPEGSVSTLKIQRTQQEDSAVYLCASLRLTRSGELFFGEGSRLTVL.

The chain carries TRBV7-2 and TRBJ1-5; D perhaps matches TRBD1 (5 bases). Germline lookup yields CDR1 SGHTA and CDR2 FQGNSA. This CDR3 has 18 amino acids. The ends were cut back, 1 base at V and 0 bases at J, with 16 bases in the middle. For the CDR3, the DNA is TGTGCCAGCAGCTTAGGCGACAGCTACCGATATAGCAATCAGCCCCAGCATTTT. It is translated as CASSLGDSYRYSNQPQHF.

The CDR3, as DNA: TGTGCCAGCAGACGACAGGGTCGCGGGGAAAAACTGTTTTTT. Its translation is CASRRQGRGEKLFF. The V call is TRBV27, the J call TRBJ1-4; 7 nucleotides align to TRBD1. The germline V gene has CDR1 MNHEY and CDR2 SMNVEV (reference sequence). CDR3 size: 14 residues. With V trimmed by 6 bases and J by 8 bases, 9 bases remained unmatched.

The chain joins TRBV4-3 to TRBJ1-2; possible D gene TRBD1, 5 bases. The germline CDR1 and CDR2 sequences are LGHNA and YSLEER. The CDR3 is 18 amino acids. V lost 3 bases to trimming and J lost 3 bases, with 23 bases between them. Written as DNA, the CDR3 is TGCGCCAGCAGCCACAGACGAACCGGGGTTGGGGCGGACTATGGCTACACCTTC. Amino acids: CASSHRRTGVGADYGYTF.

Written as DNA, the CDR3 is TGTGCCAGCAGCTTTCGAGAGTTCGCTGAAGCTTTCTTT. It is translated as CASSFREFAEAFF. The J gene is TRBJ1-1, the V gene TRBV11-1; D uncertain. The CDR3 contains 13 residues. V was trimmed by 3 bases and J by 6 bases, leaving 11 bases between them. The germline V gene encodes CDR1 SGHAT and CDR2 FQDESV (reference sequence).

The V call is TRBV5-4, the J call TRBJ2-3; 8 nucleotides line up with TRBD1. With 4 bases clipped from V and 3 bases from J, the junction kept 7 bases outside the gene matches. The CDR3 totals 15 residues. CDR1 is SGHNT, CDR2 YYREEE, per germline (reference sequence). In DNA form, the CDR3 reads TGTGCCAGCAGCGTCGACAGGGGATCGACAGATACGCAGTATTTT. Translated, it gives CASSVDRGSTDTQYF.

This clone has just a few counts. This sequence joins TRBV25-1 and TRBJ1-6; D gene uncertain. There are 13 residues in the CDR3. Trimming left V 9 bases short and J 8 bases short, with 14 bases between. Germline CDR1 is MGHDK and CDR2 is SYGVNS. DNA for the CDR3: TGTGCCAGTCAGGTCAGCGGAGATTCACCCCTCCACTTT. Residues: CASQVSGDSPLHF.

This chain connects TRBV7-8 to TRBJ1-1, with D uncertain. The CDR3 is 13 residues long. Germline-derived CDR1 and CDR2 are SGHVS and FQNEAQ. Deletions cut 5 bases from V and 4 bases from J, with 11 bases between. CDR3 region: CASSPSGVTEAFF. The DNA for the CDR3 is TGTGCCAGCAGCCCCTCTGGCGTCACTGAAGCTTTCTTT.

The chain uses TRBV5-1 and TRBJ1-5; D is unclear. V gave up 1 base and J gave up 4 bases, with 15 bases separating them. This CDR3 contains 16 residues. Germline-derived CDR1 and CDR2 are SGHRS and YFSETQ. The CDR3, as DNA: TGCGCCAGCAGCTTGAGGCCAAACTCGGGGAATCAGCCCCAGCATTTT. Translated: CASSLRPNSGNQPQHF.

V and J are TRBV11-3 and TRBJ2-1; D gene unclear. V lost 5 bases, J lost 9 bases, and 11 bases lay in between. Germline assignment: CDR1 SGHNT and CDR2 YENEEA. The CDR3 has 12 amino acids. The CDR3 protein is CASSRRTGEQFF. In nucleotides, the CDR3 is TGTGCCAGCAGCCGAAGGACGGGTGAGCAGTTCTTC.

This chain joins TRBV4-3 and TRBJ2-7; D unclear. V shed 0 bases and J shed 3 bases, with 12 bases lying between them. The CDR3 totals 15 residues. In germline, CDR1 is LGHNA, CDR2 YSLEER. The CDR3 here is CASSQESVRNYEQYF. The CDR3 region has the DNA TGCGCCAGCAGCCAAGAGAGCGTTCGGAACTACGAGCAGTACTTC.

A single count supports this clone. The chain recombines TRBV5-1 with TRBJ2-5; a weak D match, TRBD2 (6 bases). V was clipped by 4 bases and J by 7 bases, with 23 bases between them. The germline V gene has CDR1 SGHRS and CDR2 YFSETQ. The CDR3 runs 16 residues. The CDR3 spells CASSPTMGGPRGTQYF. The CDR3, as DNA: TGCGCCAGCAGCCCCACCATGGGGGGACCGAGGGGGACCCAGTACTTC.